This T cell receptor (beta chain) was identified in a study of tumor T cells in aggressive B-cell lymphoma. This CDR3 has 14 residues. Germline-derived CDR1 and CDR2 are SGDLS and YYNGEE. The germline V and J ends were trimmed by 3 bases and 7 bases, with 14 bases remaining between them. Sequenced by immunoSEQ multiplex PCR; TCRdb stores in-frame clones only, minus some. The sample yields about 7,900 clones, around four fifths seen once. The chain uses TRBV9 and TRBJ2-1; tentative D call: TRBD2 (6 bases). The clonotype comes from an adult with diffuse large B cell lymphoma. Sequenced: tumor tissue. The CDR3 DNA follows: TGTGCCAGCAGCGACGGGACTTGGCCAAATGAGCAGTTCTTC. Translating it yields CASSDGTWPNEQFF.